The 5 T cell receptor beta chains reported below all come from one sample, sequenced in a study of response to subunit inactivated influenza vaccine. Using its own MiXCR run on the RT-PCR reads, TCRdb lists one record per CDR3 protein. Of hundreds of thousands of distinct CDR3 sequences listed, approximately 10% are singletons. The same sample was also studied in work on T cells expressing NK-cell markers. That work states: The cDNA for TCR beta came from 5'RACE template switching with UMIs.

The sequencing here drew on PBMCs from blood, taken on the day of vaccination. The source of these receptors is a man aged 45-65 years who received an inactivated influenza vaccine.

This clonotype has more than one count but fewer than ten. The rearrangement joins TRBV12-3 or TRBV12-4 to TRBJ1-2; no clear D. V was cut by 5 bases and J by 4 bases, with 11 bases left in between. The CDR3 has 13 amino acids. The CDR3 DNA sequence: TGTGCCAGCAGTCCAAGAGGCTCCTATGGCTACACCTTC. Translating it yields CASSPRGSYGYTF.

This clonotype has a count of ten or more. This chain uses TRBV5-5 with TRBJ1-1; D unclear. The CDR3 extends over 13 amino acids. Germline values: CDR1 SGHKS, CDR2 YYEKEE (reference sequence). The germline V and J ends were trimmed by 1 base and 1 base, with 5 bases remaining between them. The CDR3 protein is CASSLMGNTEAFF. In DNA form, the CDR3 reads TGTGCCAGCAGCTTGATGGGGAACACTGAAGCTTTCTTT. The whole variable domain, filled in from reference TRBV5-5 and TRBJ1-1, reads DAGVTQSPTHLIKTRGQQVTLRCSPISGHKSVSWYQQVLGQGPQFIFQYYEKEERGRGNFPDRFSARQFPNYSSELNVNALLLGDSALYLCASSLMGNTEAFFGQGTRLTVV.

This clonotype occurred many times. This chain uses TRBV2 with TRBJ1-2, with D unclear. Germline V CDR1 and CDR2: SNHLY, FYNNEI. Trimming shortened V by 2 bases and J by 7 bases, and 17 bases separated the two germline ends. The CDR3 runs to 15 residues. This chain's CDR3 is CASSENVKGGIGYTF. The CDR3 DNA reads TGTGCCAGCAGTGAAAATGTGAAAGGTGGCATTGGCTACACCTTC.

The sample holds a few counts of this clonotype. The rearrangement uses TRBV28 and TRBJ2-1; 7 positions agree with TRBD2. The V gene's germline CDR1 is MDHEN and CDR2 SYDVKM. This CDR3 is built from 14 residues. V shed 8 bases, J shed 0 bases, and the junction held 4 bases outside the gene matches. As DNA, the CDR3 is TGTGCCAGCGGGGAGGGCCCCTCCTACAATGAGCAGTTCTTC. It is translated as CASGEGPSYNEQFF.

This clonotype occurred a few times. The chain has TRBV5-6 and TRBJ2-5; 7 bases are shared with TRBD1. CDR1 is SGHDT, CDR2 YYEEEE, per germline. The CDR3 contains 16 residues. The ends lost 4 bases at V and 2 bases at J; junction bases unmatched: 11. CDR3 in amino acids: CASSAPRDSAQETQYF. DNA of the CDR3: TGTGCCAGCAGCGCGCCCCGGGACAGCGCGCAAGAGACCCAGTACTTC. The full variable domain, rest sourced from reference TRBV5-6 and TRBJ2-5, is DAGVTQSPTHLIKTRGQQVTLRCSPKSGHDTVSWYQQALGQGPQFIFQYYEEEERQRGNFPDRFSGHQFPNYSSELNVNALLLGDSALYLCASSAPRDSAQETQYFGPGTRLLVL.